The clone carrying this TCR beta chain occurred once. Its target is unknown. The data belong to a study of blood T cells in healthy people across ages. Overall study findings and caveats: Diversity estimated from one million T cells was considered an underestimate. Getting older went along with TCR beta diversity per million T cells dropping roughly linearly. The percentage of naive T cells correlated strongly with TCR beta diversity. Naive CD4+ cells and diversity were both higher in long-lived donors than in aged donors.

CDR1 is SNHLY and CDR2 is FYNNEI in the germline V gene. The junction had 10 bases not matched to a gene; V was cut back by 6 bases and J by 5 bases. The CDR3 extends over 16 amino acids. Then a second PCR, running about 6 to 12 cycles, was carried out with a sample-barcoded 5' primer and a J-beta primer mix. TCRdb ran MiXCR on the 5' RACE reads and lists one entry per CDR3 protein. Of around 1.5 million distinct CDR3 sequences listed, around 35% were seen once; the top ten hold roughly 12%. V is TRBV2 and J is TRBJ2-5; 12 bases agree with TRBD2. This receptor was identified in a young woman in good health. Sequencing was done on a sample of blood. The CDR3 spells CASRGLAGNKQETQYF. DNA of the CDR3: TGTGCCAGCAGGGGACTAGCGGGCAACAAGCAGGAGACCCAGTACTTC.